The T cell receptor (beta chain) described here comes from a study of regulatory T cells in long-lasting Graves disease (dated by TCRdb to 2020 to 2022). For the study in its entirety: Antithyroid drugs had been taken for less than 3 months by newly diagnosed Graves' disease patients. Persistent Graves' disease patients were compared with newly diagnosed Graves' disease patients by peripheral blood TCR sequencing and RNA sequencing. The study took place in China and was registered as a clinical trial. TCR sequencing covered some 13 persistent and 20 or so newly diagnosed Graves' disease patients, 33 samples in total. Results the study describes overall, beyond this receptor: TRBV28, TRBJ1-2 and TRBJ2-5 were preferentially used in persistent disease, while TRBV20-1 and TRBJ2-1 were favored in newly diagnosed disease. Compared with newly diagnosed patients, patients with persistent Graves' disease had lower TCR Shannon entropy and fewer highly expanded clones, which suggests clonal expansion. More public clonotypes were shared among persistent patients (approximately 3,000) than among newly diagnosed patients (approximately 930). The study examined only peripheral blood because the primary lesion, thyroid tissue, could not be accessed. The small sample size was acknowledged by the authors as a limitation that may reduce accuracy. Sequencing and analysis were limited to the TCR beta chain.

This clonotype was picked up many times. Its specific antigen is unknown. Base qualities are not recorded, but no much larger clone differs from it by a single base. According to the study, the label for this sample's time point signals: newly diagnosed GD, antithyroid drugs for less than 3 months. For both TCR sequencing and RNA sequencing, RNA was extracted from PBMCs using TRIzol. The diagnosis of Graves' disease was made according to American Thyroid Association guidelines. Patients for the study were recruited at an endocrinology department in Xi'an, China. Each patient gave 7 to 9.5 milliliters of peripheral blood, collected in an EDTA anticoagulant tube. Ficoll Paque Plus density gradient separation was used to isolate PBMCs, and no further T cell sorting was done. An Agilent 2100 Bioanalyzer and agarose gel were used to check RNA quality, and a NanoDrop 2000 was used to measure RNA concentration.

Libraries were constructed by multiplex PCR. Sequencing was performed on an Illumina HiSeq 4000. To build TCR beta libraries, CDR3 regions were amplified by Arm-PCR using iRepertoire HTBI primers. Before sequencing, the PCR products went through gel purification. The authors processed their data as follows. Across samples, 62 TRBV and over 11 TRBJ segments were identified and used for gene usage analysis of CDR3 amino acid clonotypes. Filtered high-quality paired reads were merged into contigs using COPE and FqMerger. BLAST was used to align contigs to IMGT TRBV, TRBD and TRBJ reference genes, with CDR3 defined following IMGT. Clonotypes above 0.1% frequency were classified as highly expanded clones. Shannon entropy served as the measure of repertoire diversity, while the Gini coefficient captured V-J evenness. Clonotypes shared by more than one individual were considered public. The public reads were run again by TCRdb, first through fastp at Q25 and then through MiXCR, and only productive beta chains were kept. Every distinct CDR3 protein forms one entry, paired with its most common genes and DNA. These V and J calls originate from TCRdb's pipeline instead of the authors' own analysis. The table for this sample lists 530,000 or so distinct CDR3 sequences; less than 15% of them were counted only once. Roughly 10% of the sample comes from the top ten.

The CDR3 goes from the cysteine to the phenylalanine over 17 residues. CDR3 DNA is the only sequence kept; it has 51 bases, read in frame from the first base. V ends up 4 bases short and J 6 bases short, with an unmatched junction base count of 13. For CDR1 and CDR2, the germline V gene lists LGHNT and FRNRAP. In addition, the sample was reused for a study of T cells in Graves' hyperthyroidism and ophthalmopathy. From that second study: Stable Graves' hyperthyroidism was defined as the absence of progression to ophthalmopathy over 18 months of follow-up. The hyperthyroidism patients were between 18 and 65 years old and newly diagnosed, with a disease duration of less than 2 months. Exclusion was applied to patients with uncontrolled infections, other autoimmune diseases, pregnancy or lactation. Diagnoses were based on clinical symptoms, serum thyroxine and TRAb, thyroid ultrasound and orbital computed tomography. The TCR CDR3 was subjected to a first round of RT-PCR using the HTBI primer set and the Qiagen OneStep RT-PCR kit. Blood samples also contained most of the expanded thyroid clonotypes (frequency above 0.001), which suggests that blood repertoires may reflect thyroid immune responses. A 13 V-J signature model separated ophthalmopathy from stable hyperthyroidism, with approximately 87% sensitivity and just under 84% specificity in cross-validation and 80%/75% in testing. In validation, the model predicted progression to ophthalmopathy with around 71% sensitivity and around 72% specificity, a median of approximately 6.5 months before onset. TCR V-J signatures able to tell the groups apart were searched for in a discovery cohort of approximately 95 patients, of whom roughly 42 had Graves' ophthalmopathy and more than 55 had stable Graves' hyperthyroidism. Whether ophthalmopathy could be predicted prospectively was tested in an independent validation cohort made up of fewer than 20 hyperthyroidism patients plus 17 patients who later progressed to ophthalmopathy. The approximately 97 discovery patients were randomly divided into training and test sets at a 7:3 ratio. The study also compared thyroid tissue and blood T-cell repertoires from 5 to 7 Graves' hyperthyroidism patients. After sampling, hyperthyroidism patients received methimazole starting at 30 mg daily, and ophthalmopathy patients received high-dose intravenous methylprednisolone. Libraries were constructed in a second round of multiplex PCR, after which size selection and purification were performed. Paired-end sequencing of the libraries was performed with 100 bp reads on an Illumina HiSeq2000. SOAPnuke was used to process the raw data, with reads discarded if the reads contained adapters or uncalled bases, had a mean Phred below 15, or lacked an exact constant-primer or identifier match. COPE v1.2.5 was used to merge the high-quality paired reads, and each unique nucleotide sequence was defined as a clonotype. Clonotypes were aligned to IMGT TRBV, TRBD and TRBJ reference segments using MiTCR v1.1. Only V-J combinations with frequency above 0.0001, covering approximately 99% of repertoires, were analysed. The TCS score was defined as F50 (clonal expansion) divided by E x V (chaos), with BLOSUM62-based TCRdist calculated between CDR3 peptides within each V-J. Welch's t-statistics and random forest reduced several hundred V-J features to 10 to 15, which were used in a naive Bayes classifier (R e1071). No statistical method was used to fix the sample size in advance, and group allocation was not hidden from the investigators. According to the paper, TCR Vbeta CDR3 sequencing was carried out on approximately 140 peripheral blood samples, which came from more than 40 ophthalmopathy, around 75 hyperthyroidism and around 17 progressor patients.

Specimen: peripheral blood mononuclear cells (PBMCs), collected at new diagnosis, from a patient treated with antithyroid drugs. The receptor's source is a man in his thirties or forties with Graves disease. Donor details come from another sample of the same person, matched by shared clones. The V gene is TRBV12-5 and the J gene is TRBJ2-3, with TRBD2 matching 10 junction bases. The bases read TGTGCTAGTGGTTCCCCCCCGGGACTAGCGCTAGGCGATACGCAGTATTTT. This is translated as CASGSPPGLALGDTQYF.